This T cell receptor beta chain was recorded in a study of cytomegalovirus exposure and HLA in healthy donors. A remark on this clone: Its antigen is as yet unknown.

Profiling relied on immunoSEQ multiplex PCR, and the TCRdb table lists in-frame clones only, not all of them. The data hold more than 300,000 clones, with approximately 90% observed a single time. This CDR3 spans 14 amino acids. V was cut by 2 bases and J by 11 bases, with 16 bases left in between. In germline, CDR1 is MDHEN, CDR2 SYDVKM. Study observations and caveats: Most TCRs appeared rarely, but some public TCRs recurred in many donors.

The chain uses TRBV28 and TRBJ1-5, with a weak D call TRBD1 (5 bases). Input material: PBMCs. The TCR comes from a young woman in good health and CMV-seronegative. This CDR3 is CASSLILSSGSQHF. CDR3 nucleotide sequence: TGTGCCAGCAGTTTAATCTTGTCGTCAGGGTCCCAGCATTTT.